This T cell receptor (beta chain) was profiled in a study of T cells after yellow fever vaccination. The 5'RACE template-switching step produced TCR cDNA and added a universal primer site and UMIs. TCRdb processed the 5' RACE reads anew with MiXCR; each CDR3 protein has one entry. Here the sample spans about 200,000 distinct CDR3 sequences, under 3.5% being singletons. Whole-study results and caveats: The study found a weaker secondary response that peaked faster, day 5 versus 15. The study re-detected most primary-vaccination clones after the booster (around 96% CD4, just over 85% CD8). Contamination of FACS-sorted repertoires by abundant clonotypes from the bulk population could occur.

CDR3 length: 15 residues. CDR1 is MNHEY and CDR2 is SVGEGT in the germline V gene. V lost 2 bases, J lost 4 bases, and 6 bases stayed unmatched. This clonotype was observed many times. The target antigen is unknown. The material sequenced was CD4+ T cells sorted from PBMCs, taken 10 days after the yellow fever booster vaccination. This receptor was taken from a man aged 18-30 years who received the YFV17D yellow fever vaccine. The chain carries TRBV6-2 or TRBV6-3 and TRBJ2-7; 9 positions agree with TRBD1. CDR3 in amino acids: CASSYPGQGHYEQYV. For the CDR3, the DNA is TGTGCCAGCAGTTACCCGGGACAGGGCCATTACGAGCAGTACGTC.